This T cell receptor beta chain was observed in a study of Tregs in tolerant kidney transplant recipients. A word on this clone: Its antigen is undetermined.

Whole-study results and caveats: Biological reproducibility was not directly addressed, but technical replication error appeared minimal. Changing PCR primers prevented nucleotide comparison between some patients' samples. The small number of patients limits these findings pending further validation.

The length of the CDR3 is 17 residues. Looked up from germline, CDR1 is MNHEY and CDR2 is SMNVEV (reference sequence). The V segment lost 3 bases and the J segment 3 bases; nucleotides outside the gene matches: 8. Here immunoSEQ multiplex PCR was the method, and the copy in TCRdb shows in-frame clones only, minus some. The profile shows about 55,000 clones, approximately 91% of them singletons. Recipients received nonmyeloablative bone marrow transplants from related graft donors, with transient mixed chimerism. Unstimulated Tregs (CD4+CD25+CD127-) and CD4+CD25- non-Tregs were sorted from PBMCs. This specimen was CD8+ T cells from blood (PBMCs), taken 24 months after the transplant. The chain combines TRBV27 with TRBJ2-1; 10 nucleotides line up with TRBD2. The sequence came from a human patient who received a combined kidney and bone marrow transplant. Some T cells may have come from the graft donor. The CDR3 loop reads CASSFQSGGAFYNEQFF. The CDR3 DNA sequence: TGTGCCAGCAGTTTTCAGAGCGGGGGGGCCTTCTACAATGAGCAGTTCTTC.